These 29 T cell receptor beta chains were all obtained from the same sample, sequenced in a study of OX40 agonist ivuxolimab in advanced cancers. Using immunoSEQ multiplex PCR, the repertoire was profiled, and TCRdb retains in-frame clones only, with some absent. The sample has approximately 77,000 clones, roughly 92% seen once. The sequenced sample was CD4+ or CD8+ T cells sorted from blood, obtained in a trial of the OX40 agonist ivuxolimab. These receptors were obtained from an adult with an advanced solid tumor such as melanoma, head and neck, liver or kidney cancer.

The chain carries TRBV28 and TRBJ2-6, with TRBD2 matching over 7 bases. V trimming: 7 bases; J trimming: 0 bases; junction bases outside the gene matches: 3. Germline V gives CDR1 MDHEN, CDR2 SYDVKM. The CDR3 runs 15 residues. CDR3: CASIGGSSGANVLTF. The CDR3 DNA reads as TGTGCCAGCATCGGGGGGAGCTCTGGGGCCAACGTCCTGACTTTC.

V gene TRBV7-2 combines with J gene TRBJ2-2; D unclear. CDR3 length equals 14 residues. V was trimmed by 3 bases and J by 4 bases, leaving 9 bases between them. Germline V gene sequence: CDR1 SGHTA, CDR2 FQGNSA. CDR3 DNA sequence: TGTGCCAGCAGCTTTCAGCCACCCACCGGGGAGCTGTTTTTT. This gives the protein CASSFQPPTGELFF.

This clone was counted between two and nine times. This chain connects TRBV5-1 to TRBJ2-2; 10 bases fit TRBD2. The CDR3 totals 16 residues. Germline V gives CDR1 SGHRS, CDR2 YFSETQ. The ends lost 4 bases at V and 9 bases at J; junction bases unmatched: 12. CDR3 sequence reads: CASSLPGLASTRELFF. DNA of the CDR3: TGCGCCAGCAGCCTCCCGGGACTAGCGAGTACCAGGGAGCTGTTTTTT.

This clone has only one observation. V is TRBV18 and J is TRBJ2-1, with D possibly TRBD1 on 5 matching bases. Trimming took off 2 bases at V and 5 bases at J, with 7 bases between the two ends. The germline V gene encodes CDR1 KGHSH and CDR2 LQKENI. The CDR3 consists of 13 residues. CDR3 loop: CASSPGHNNEQFF. The CDR3 DNA is TGTGCCAGCTCACCAGGACACAACAATGAGCAGTTCTTC.

The rearrangement joins TRBV10-3 to TRBJ2-7, with 7 positions matching TRBD1. Germline loops: CDR1 ENHRY, CDR2 SYGVKD. Trimming removed 0 bases from V and 2 bases from J; junction bases left unmatched: 4. This CDR3 is built from 15 residues. The CDR3 nucleotides read TGTGCCATCAGTGAGTCCGCAGGGGGAACCTACGAGCAGTACTTC. Translated: CAISESAGGTYEQYF.

The chain uses TRBV10-1 and TRBJ2-3; perhaps TRBD1 as D (5 bases). Germline lookup yields CDR1 WNHNN and CDR2 SYGVQD (reference sequence). V gave up 4 bases and J gave up 10 bases, with 12 bases separating them. The CDR3 extends over 12 amino acids. As DNA, the CDR3 is TGCGCCAGCAGTGCAGGGTTTCTGGCGCAGTATTTT. Amino acid sequence: CASSAGFLAQYF.

V is TRBV7-2 and J is TRBJ2-1, with TRBD2 as a possible D gene (6 bases). CDR1 is SGHTA and CDR2 is FQGNSA in the germline V gene. The CDR3 loop spans 16 amino acids. Trimming removed 3 bases at V and 7 bases at J, with 19 bases between. Here the CDR3 DNA reads TGTGCCAGCAGCTTCGGGGGAGCCGATAAGGGTAATGAGCAGTTCTTC. Translation: CASSFGGADKGNEQFF.

The rearrangement joins TRBV5-6 to TRBJ2-7, with 7 positions matching TRBD2. V lost 0 bases, J lost 2 bases, and 5 bases stayed unmatched. CDR1 is SGHDT and CDR2 is YYEEEE in the germline V gene. CDR3 length: 15 amino acids. The CDR3 DNA reads TGTGCCAGCAGCTTGGGACTAGCCGATACCTACGAGCAGTACTTC. This encodes CASSLGLADTYEQYF.

The J gene is TRBJ2-1, the V gene TRBV19; 9 positions match TRBD2. Germline V gene lookup returns CDR1 LNHDA and CDR2 SQIVND (reference sequence). V was pared by 7 bases and J by 7 bases, with 5 bases of the junction left unmatched. The CDR3 totals 13 residues. CDR3 sequence: CASTRLADNEQFF. The CDR3 DNA reads TGTGCCAGTACGAGACTAGCGGATAATGAGCAGTTCTTC.

V usage is TRBV7-9 and J usage is TRBJ1-2; D gene ambiguous. The CDR3 covers 14 residues. The V gene lost 4 bases and the J gene lost 3 bases, with 12 bases spanning the gap. Germline V lookup: CDR1 SEHNR, CDR2 FQNEAQ (reference sequence). The CDR3 sequence: CASSSGGRDYGYTF. Written as DNA, the CDR3 is TGTGCCAGCAGCTCCGGAGGGAGAGACTATGGCTACACCTTC.

V is TRBV28 and J is TRBJ2-1; D not certain. The CDR3 is 12 residues long. Germline values: CDR1 MDHEN, CDR2 SYDVKM. V was shortened by 4 bases and J by 5 bases, with 6 bases between the two germline ends. The CDR3 here is CASSSNHNEQFF. The DNA for the CDR3 is TGTGCCAGCAGTTCGAACCACAATGAGCAGTTCTTC. Together with reference TRBV28 and TRBJ2-1, the CDR3 gives the full variable domain: DVKVTQSSRYLVKRTGEKVFLECVQDMDHENMFWYRQDPGLGLRLIYFSYDVKMKEKGDIPEGYSVSREKKERFSLILESASTNQTSMYLCASSSNHNEQFFGPGTRLTVL.

This sequence joins TRBV19 and TRBJ2-1; the D gene could be TRBD1 or TRBD2 (6 bases each). V lost 9 bases to trimming and J lost 0 bases, with 12 bases between them. The germline CDR1 and CDR2 sequences are LNHDA and SQIVND (reference sequence). This CDR3 contains 14 residues. The CDR3: CASGGGFSYNEQFF. The CDR3 DNA is TGTGCCAGCGGGGGCGGATTCTCCTACAATGAGCAGTTCTTC.

The chain couples TRBV7-2 to TRBJ2-2; a possible D gene is TRBD1 (6 bases). The germline gives CDR1 SGHTA, CDR2 FQGNSA. V lost 4 bases to trimming and J lost 6 bases, with 15 bases between them. The CDR3 is 15 amino acids. CDR3 sequence (DNA): TGTGCCAGCAGCTCCCGACGGAACAGGGCCGGGGAGCTGTTTTTT. It yields the protein CASSSRRNRAGELFF.

V and J are TRBV27 and TRBJ1-4; D perhaps matches TRBD1 (5 bases). This CDR3 comprises 16 residues. Per the germline V gene, CDR1 is MNHEY and CDR2 is SMNVEV (reference sequence). The ends were cut back, 4 bases at V and 4 bases at J, with 16 bases in the middle. CDR3 protein: CASSSGRGRVNEKLFF. The CDR3 coding sequence is TGTGCCAGCAGTTCAGGCCGGGGCAGAGTTAATGAAAAACTGTTTTTT.

The rearrangement uses TRBV28 and TRBJ2-1; 16 nucleotides agree with TRBD2. From germline, CDR1 is MDHEN and CDR2 SYDVKM. V shed 2 bases, J shed 7 bases, and the junction held 11 bases outside the gene matches. CDR3 length: 19 residues. The DNA for the CDR3 is TGTGCCAGCAGTTTAGGGACTAGCGGGAGGGCCAGTTGGAGTAATGAGCAGTTCTTC. Translated, it gives CASSLGTSGRASWSNEQFF.

The chain carries TRBV14 and TRBJ1-1; no firm D call. Looked up from germline, CDR1 is SGHDN and CDR2 is FVKESK. V was trimmed by 0 bases and J by 8 bases, leaving 10 bases between them. The length of the CDR3 is 13 residues. Here the CDR3 DNA reads TGTGCCAGCAGCCAAGATTTTGCAGCAGAAGCTTTCTTT. Translation gives CASSQDFAAEAFF.

The rearrangement uses TRBV5-1 and TRBJ2-5; TRBD2 matches at 12 bases. The last part of the DNA fits TRBJ2-7 better; the J call may be wrong. Per the germline V gene, CDR1 is SGHRS and CDR2 is YFSETQ. The CDR3 has 14 residues. Written as DNA, the CDR3 is TGCGCCAGCAGCGAACTAGCGGGAGGCGCCGAGCAGTACTTC. This sequence encodes CASSELAGGAEQYF.

The rearrangement links TRBV30 to TRBJ2-1; the D gene could be TRBD1 or TRBD2 (5 bases each). CDR3 size: 12 residues. Germline CDR1 reads GTSNPN; CDR2 reads SVGIG (reference sequence). Trimming pared 2 bases from V and 6 bases from J, leaving 8 bases between. CDR3 amino acids: CAWSTRGNEQFF. The CDR3 DNA reads TGTGCCTGGAGTACGAGGGGCAATGAGCAGTTCTTC.

This chain joins TRBV19 and TRBJ2-3; D perhaps matches TRBD2 (5 bases). The CDR3 is made up of 13 amino acids. Germline V lookup: CDR1 LNHDA, CDR2 SQIVND (reference sequence). The V and J ends lost 7 bases and 3 bases respectively, with 11 bases between them. The CDR3 DNA reads TGTGCCAGTACGGCCCCGGGGACAGATACGCAGTATTTT. Translated: CASTAPGTDTQYF. The variable domain in full, with the rest retrieved from reference TRBV19 and TRBJ2-3, is DGGITQSPKYLFRKEGQNVTLSCEQNLNHDAMYWYRQDPGQGLRLIYYSQIVNDFQKGDIAEGYSVSREKKESFPLTVTSAQKNPTAFYLCASTAPGTDTQYFGPGTRLTVL.

The rearrangement joins TRBV5-1 to TRBJ2-3; TRBD1 or TRBD2 may be the D gene (5 bases each). V lost 2 bases and J lost 5, with 12 bases in between. Germline CDR1 SGHRS, CDR2 YFSETQ. This CDR3 region has 14 residues. The CDR3 DNA is TGCGCCAGCAGCTTCATGGGACCCCAAGATACGCAGTATTTT. This codes for CASSFMGPQDTQYF.

The chain carries TRBV20-1 and TRBJ2-5; D is unclear. CDR1 and CDR2 from the germline V gene are DFQATT and SNEGSKA (reference sequence). V dropped 6 bases and J dropped 4 bases, with 6 bases sitting between them. The CDR3 runs 10 residues. CDR3 amino acids: CSAHVETQYF. In nucleotides, the CDR3 is TGCAGTGCCCATGTAGAGACCCAGTACTTC.

The chain links TRBV5-1 to TRBJ2-1; 14 bases agree with TRBD2. The CDR3 consists of 18 residues. CDR1 and CDR2 (germline): SGHRS, YFSETQ. V dropped 0 bases and J dropped 0; count of bases not matched to a gene: 2. CDR3: CASSLGGLAGVSYNEQFF. The DNA of the CDR3 is TGCGCCAGCAGCTTGGGGGGACTAGCGGGAGTCTCCTACAATGAGCAGTTCTTC.

A single count supports this clone. The chain has TRBV5-4 and TRBJ2-7, with a tentative D call TRBD1 (6 bases). V lost 2 bases and J 2 bases, leaving 14 bases between the germline ends. This CDR3 spans 15 amino acids. CDR1 SGHNT and CDR2 YYREEE come from the germline V gene (reference sequence). The CDR3 region is CASSFKQGSTYEQYF. CDR3 DNA sequence: TGTGCCAGCAGCTTTAAACAGGGATCCACCTACGAGCAGTACTTC.

V gene TRBV28 combines with J gene TRBJ2-7, with 7 bases aligning to TRBD1. Per germline, CDR1 MDHEN and CDR2 SYDVKM. V gave up 2 bases and J gave up 4 bases; unmatched junction bases: 2. CDR3 length: 13 residues. The CDR3 reads CASSLRGRYEQYF. The CDR3 DNA reads as TGTGCCAGCAGTTTAAGGGGGCGGTACGAGCAGTACTTC.

This chain joins TRBV20-1 and TRBJ2-1, with 7 bases fitting TRBD2. Germline CDR1 reads DFQATT; CDR2 reads SNEGSKA (reference sequence). V lost 5 bases to trimming and J lost 10 bases; unmatched junction nucleotides: 5. The CDR3 extends over 11 amino acids. The CDR3, as DNA: TGCAGTGCTGGAAGGACTAGAGAGCAGTTCTTC. It codes for CSAGRTREQFF.

This sequence joins TRBV29-1 and TRBJ2-3, with 11 bases aligning to TRBD2. V gave up 4 bases and J gave up 3 bases; unmatched junction bases: 3. Germline V gene lookup returns CDR1 SQVTM and CDR2 ANQGSEA. The CDR3 covers 14 residues. DNA for the CDR3: TGCAGCGTTGGACTAGCGGGAAGGACAGATACGCAGTATTTT. It encodes CSVGLAGRTDTQYF.

The chain combines TRBV27 with TRBJ2-7, with 9 bases matching TRBD1. This CDR3 has 13 residues. Per the germline V gene, CDR1 is MNHEY and CDR2 is SMNVEV (reference sequence). V lost 5 bases to trimming and J lost 3 bases; unmatched junction nucleotides: 2. CDR3 coding DNA: TGTGCCAGCAGTGGACAGGGGTTCTACGAGCAGTACTTC. It yields the protein CASSGQGFYEQYF.

This clone was detected only a few times. The chain couples TRBV6-5 to TRBJ2-5; 7 positions match TRBD1. Unmatched junction bases numbered 11, after V lost 7 bases and J lost 3 bases. This CDR3 has 15 amino acids. Germline V gene sequence: CDR1 MNHEY, CDR2 SVGAGI. The CDR3 spells CASTRQATGKETQYF. In DNA, the CDR3 is TGTGCCAGCACCCGACAAGCGACAGGGAAAGAGACCCAGTACTTC.

The V and J genes are TRBV18 and TRBJ1-1; D perhaps matches TRBD1 (5 bases). Germline V gene sequence: CDR1 KGHSH, CDR2 LQKENI. Trimming stripped 3 bases from V and 0 bases from J, with 14 bases between. The CDR3 consists of 16 residues. The CDR3: CASSPNPGGVNTEAFF. The CDR3 DNA reads TGTGCCAGCTCACCGAACCCGGGGGGAGTGAACACTGAAGCTTTCTTT.